The rows below give T cell receptor beta chains drawn from one sample of a study of cytomegalovirus exposure and HLA in healthy donors. Here immunoSEQ multiplex PCR was the method, and the copy in TCRdb shows in-frame clones only, minus some. The table lists approximately 60,000 clones, 75% to 85% of them singletons. Sequencing input: PBMCs. Receptors originate from a man aged 25 to 45 in good health and CMV-seronegative. CDR3s include the opening cysteine and the closing phenylalanine or tryptophan. Each record gives: J gene, D gene, clone size, V gene, CDR3 protein, CDR3 DNA. The D gene is left open where the match is weak. Not all rows give a size; the values are once, few, many and, for expanded clones, a class.

J gene: TRBJ2-7
D gene: TRBD1
clone size: .
V gene: TRBV6-5
CDR3 protein: CASSYGQGAYEQYF
CDR3 DNA: TGTGCCAGCAGTTACGGACAGGGGGCCTACGAGCAGTACTTC

J gene: TRBJ1-6
D gene: TRBD1
clone size: few
V gene: TRBV6-5
CDR3 protein: CASSRGQGNSPLHF
CDR3 DNA: TGTGCCAGCAGCCGGGGACAGGGAAATTCACCCCTCCACTTT

J gene: TRBJ1-2
D gene: TRBD1
clone size: .
V gene: TRBV7-9
CDR3 protein: CSSSPGQGFHYGYTF
CDR3 DNA: TGTTCCAGCAGCCCGGGACAGGGGTTTCACTATGGCTACACCTTC

J gene: TRBJ2-3
D gene: TRBD2
clone size: .
V gene: TRBV7-2
CDR3 protein: CASSPGGRSTDTQYF
CDR3 DNA: TGTGCCAGCAGCCCCGGGGGGAGGAGCACAGATACGCAGTATTTT

J gene: TRBJ2-2
D gene: .
clone size: .
V gene: TRBV4-3
CDR3 protein: CASSQDPPGQVTGELFF
CDR3 DNA: TGCGCCAGCAGCCAAGATCCCCCGGGACAAGTCACCGGGGAGCTGTTTTTT

J gene: TRBJ2-2
D gene: TRBD1
clone size: .
V gene: TRBV10-2
CDR3 protein: CASIQGASNTGELFF
CDR3 DNA: TGCGCCAGCATCCAGGGGGCATCGAACACCGGGGAGCTGTTTTTT

J gene: TRBJ2-3
D gene: .
clone size: .
V gene: TRBV5-1
CDR3 protein: CASSLGSGTDTQYF
CDR3 DNA: TGCGCCAGCAGCTTGGGCAGCGGCACAGATACGCAGTATTTT

J gene: TRBJ1-1
D gene: .
clone size: once
V gene: TRBV7-8
CDR3 protein: CASNTRGGQRMNTEAFF
CDR3 DNA: TGTGCCAGCAACACCCGCGGGGGGCAGAGAATGAACACTGAAGCTTTCTTT

J gene: TRBJ2-5
D gene: .
clone size: .
V gene: TRBV2
CDR3 protein: CASSERRGAGPEEQYF
CDR3 DNA: TGTGCCAGCAGTGAACGACGGGGGGCGGGTCCTGAAGAGCAGTACTTC

J gene: TRBJ1-1
D gene: TRBD1
clone size: .
V gene: TRBV18
CDR3 protein: CASSPGTGRTGATEAFF
CDR3 DNA: TGTGCCAGCTCCCCCGGGACAGGCCGTACCGGCGCCACTGAAGCTTTCTTT

J gene: TRBJ1-5
D gene: .
clone size: once
V gene: TRBV6-6
CDR3 protein: CASSPTGDSNQPQHF
CDR3 DNA: TGTGCCAGCTCCCCGACGGGGGATAGCAATCAGCCCCAGCATTTT

J gene: TRBJ2-3
D gene: .
clone size: .
V gene: TRBV21-1
CDR3 protein: CASSPLVLGTDTQYF
CDR3 DNA: TGTGCCAGCAGCCCCCTGGTATTAGGCACAGATACGCAGTATTTT

J gene: TRBJ1-5
D gene: .
clone size: .
V gene: TRBV2
CDR3 protein: CASSEVTSNQPQHF
CDR3 DNA: TGTGCCAGCAGTGAAGTAACATCCAATCAGCCCCAGCATTTT

J gene: TRBJ2-3
D gene: .
clone size: once
V gene: TRBV18
CDR3 protein: CASSPGTGEAQYF
CDR3 DNA: TGTGCCAGCTCACCGGGGACTGGGGAGGCGCAGTATTTT

J gene: TRBJ2-1
D gene: .
clone size: .
V gene: TRBV27
CDR3 protein: CASQWRGSYNEQFF
CDR3 DNA: TGTGCCAGCCAATGGAGAGGCTCCTACAATGAGCAGTTCTTC

J gene: TRBJ2-7
D gene: TRBD1
clone size: .
V gene: TRBV7-9
CDR3 protein: CASSGTGGRNEQYF
CDR3 DNA: TGTGCCAGCAGCGGGACAGGGGGAAGAAACGAGCAGTACTTC

J gene: TRBJ1-1
D gene: .
clone size: many
V gene: TRBV27
CDR3 protein: CASRLSRAGNTEAFF
CDR3 DNA: TGTGCCAGCAGACTGTCGCGGGCCGGTAACACTGAAGCTTTCTTT

J gene: TRBJ1-5
D gene: .
clone size: .
V gene: TRBV25-1
CDR3 protein: CASSEQGNQPQHF
CDR3 DNA: TGTGCCAGCAGTGAGCAGGGGAATCAGCCCCAGCATTTT

J gene: TRBJ2-3
D gene: TRBD2
clone size: few
V gene: TRBV10-3
CDR3 protein: CAISARREEGTQYF
CDR3 DNA: TGTGCCATCAGTGCTCGACGGGAGGAGGGGACGCAGTATTTT

J gene: TRBJ1-2
D gene: TRBD1
clone size: .
V gene: TRBV5-1
CDR3 protein: CASSLGQGADGYTF
CDR3 DNA: TGCGCCAGCAGCTTGGGACAGGGGGCGGACGGCTACACCTTC

J gene: TRBJ2-5
D gene: .
clone size: .
V gene: TRBV11-3
CDR3 protein: CASSPDNQETQYF
CDR3 DNA: TGTGCCAGCAGCCCCGACAACCAAGAGACCCAGTACTTC

J gene: TRBJ2-3
D gene: TRBD2
clone size: .
V gene: TRBV6-4
CDR3 protein: CASSEASGGANTQYF
CDR3 DNA: TGTGCCAGCAGTGAGGCTAGCGGGGGGGCCAATACGCAGTATTTT

J gene: TRBJ2-5
D gene: TRBD1
clone size: .
V gene: TRBV5-1
CDR3 protein: CASTRGDRATQETQYF
CDR3 DNA: TGCGCCAGCACCCGGGGGGACAGGGCCACACAAGAGACCCAGTACTTC

J gene: TRBJ2-3
D gene: .
clone size: .
V gene: TRBV4-3
CDR3 protein: CASSQERRGIDTQYF
CDR3 DNA: TGCGCCAGCAGCCAAGAGCGGCGGGGTATAGATACGCAGTATTTT

J gene: TRBJ2-5
D gene: .
clone size: .
V gene: TRBV19
CDR3 protein: CASSSLGVGQETQYF
CDR3 DNA: TGTGCCAGTAGTTCTTTAGGAGTGGGCCAAGAGACCCAGTACTTC

J gene: TRBJ2-7
D gene: TRBD1
clone size: .
V gene: TRBV4-1
CDR3 protein: CASSPKDRGLSYEQYF
CDR3 DNA: TGCGCCAGCAGTCCTAAGGACAGGGGGTTATCCTACGAGCAGTACTTC

J gene: TRBJ2-3
D gene: .
clone size: .
V gene: TRBV5-1
CDR3 protein: CASSLTSSSTDTQYF
CDR3 DNA: TGCGCCAGCAGCTTAACTAGCAGCAGCACAGATACGCAGTATTTT

J gene: TRBJ2-3
D gene: .
clone size: .
V gene: TRBV7-2
CDR3 protein: CASSLDGTLDTQYF
CDR3 DNA: TGTGCCAGCAGCCTGGACGGGACACTAGATACGCAGTATTTT

J gene: TRBJ2-7
D gene: .
clone size: .
V gene: TRBV7-9
CDR3 protein: CASSLVAGREQYF
CDR3 DNA: TGTGCCAGCAGCTTAGTCGCAGGGCGGGAGCAGTACTTC

J gene: TRBJ2-3
D gene: .
clone size: .
V gene: TRBV11-2
CDR3 protein: CASSLALQADTQYF
CDR3 DNA: TGTGCCAGCAGCTTAGCCTTACAGGCAGATACGCAGTATTTT

J gene: TRBJ2-3
D gene: .
clone size: .
V gene: TRBV5-1
CDR3 protein: CASSLVLFTDTQYF
CDR3 DNA: TGCGCCAGCAGCTTGGTACTATTCACAGATACGCAGTATTTT

J gene: TRBJ2-7
D gene: TRBD1
clone size: .
V gene: TRBV25-1
CDR3 protein: CASGGQAYEQYF
CDR3 DNA: TGTGCCAGCGGGGGACAGGCCTACGAGCAGTACTTC

J gene: TRBJ2-7
D gene: TRBD1
clone size: .
V gene: TRBV29-1
CDR3 protein: CSVEDQGTGAYEQYF
CDR3 DNA: TGCAGCGTTGAAGATCAGGGAACAGGGGCGTACGAGCAGTACTTC

J gene: TRBJ1-2
D gene: .
clone size: once
V gene: TRBV9
CDR3 protein: CASSARRGADYGYTF
CDR3 DNA: TGTGCCAGCAGCGCCCGGCGGGGGGCCGACTATGGCTACACCTTC

J gene: TRBJ2-3
D gene: .
clone size: .
V gene: TRBV6-5
CDR3 protein: CASSYGLPSTDTQYF
CDR3 DNA: TGTGCCAGCAGTTACGGACTACCTAGCACAGATACGCAGTATTTT

J gene: TRBJ2-3
D gene: .
clone size: .
V gene: TRBV14
CDR3 protein: CASSQERKGADTQYF
CDR3 DNA: TGTGCCAGCAGCCAAGAACGGAAAGGGGCAGATACGCAGTATTTT

J gene: TRBJ1-6
D gene: .
clone size: .
V gene: TRBV19
CDR3 protein: CASSIVGGGGDSPLHF
CDR3 DNA: TGTGCCAGTAGTATAGTCGGCGGGGGTGGGGATTCACCCCTCCACTTT

J gene: TRBJ1-5
D gene: .
clone size: once
V gene: TRBV18
CDR3 protein: CASSPGGGSNQPQHF
CDR3 DNA: TGTGCCAGCTCACCGGGGGGTGGGAGCAATCAGCCCCAGCATTTT

J gene: TRBJ1-1
D gene: TRBD1
clone size: .
V gene: TRBV19
CDR3 protein: CASRDRRTLNTEAFF
CDR3 DNA: TGTGCCAGTAGGGACAGGCGAACCTTGAACACTGAAGCTTTCTTT

J gene: TRBJ2-2
D gene: .
clone size: .
V gene: TRBV7-9
CDR3 protein: CASSLGREVTGELFF
CDR3 DNA: TGTGCCAGCAGCTTAGGCAGGGAGGTGACCGGGGAGCTGTTTTTT

J gene: TRBJ1-2
D gene: .
clone size: .
V gene: TRBV20-1
CDR3 protein: CSARGGNGYTF
CDR3 DNA: TGCAGTGCTAGGGGAGGGAATGGCTACACCTTC

J gene: TRBJ1-2
D gene: TRBD1
clone size: once
V gene: TRBV4-2
CDR3 protein: CASSQDRGSYGYTF
CDR3 DNA: TGTGCCAGCAGCCAGGACAGGGGAAGTTATGGCTACACCTTC

J gene: TRBJ2-1
D gene: TRBD1
clone size: .
V gene: TRBV5-1
CDR3 protein: CASSRGTGGYNEQFF
CDR3 DNA: TGCGCCAGCAGCCGCGGGACAGGGGGCTACAATGAGCAGTTCTTC

J gene: TRBJ2-1
D gene: TRBD1
clone size: .
V gene: TRBV18
CDR3 protein: CASSRPGQGVGDNEQFF
CDR3 DNA: TGTGCCAGCTCACGGCCGGGACAGGGGGTCGGGGACAATGAGCAGTTCTTC

J gene: TRBJ1-4
D gene: .
clone size: .
V gene: TRBV4-1
CDR3 protein: CASSVERGNEKLFF
CDR3 DNA: TGCGCCAGCAGCGTCGAAAGGGGGAATGAAAAACTGTTTTTT

J gene: TRBJ1-4
D gene: .
clone size: .
V gene: TRBV11-2
CDR3 protein: CASSLSGRAGEKLFF
CDR3 DNA: TGTGCCAGCAGCCTTTCAGGGAGGGCGGGGGAAAAACTGTTTTTT

J gene: TRBJ2-1
D gene: .
clone size: .
V gene: TRBV9
CDR3 protein: CASSVGAGVSSYNEQFF
CDR3 DNA: TGTGCCAGCAGCGTGGGGGCGGGGGTGAGCTCCTACAATGAGCAGTTCTTC

J gene: TRBJ2-3
D gene: TRBD1
clone size: .
V gene: TRBV7-9
CDR3 protein: CASSARQGTTDTQYF
CDR3 DNA: TGTGCCAGCAGCGCCCGACAGGGGACTACAGATACGCAGTATTTT

J gene: TRBJ1-6
D gene: .
clone size: .
V gene: TRBV11-2
CDR3 protein: CASSLAGLPLHF
CDR3 DNA: TGTGCCAGCAGCTTAGCGGGGTTACCCCTCCACTTT

J gene: TRBJ2-3
D gene: TRBD2
clone size: .
V gene: TRBV28
CDR3 protein: CASRSGGRYTDTQYF
CDR3 DNA: TGTGCCAGCAGGAGCGGGGGGAGATACACAGATACGCAGTATTTT

J gene: TRBJ1-1
D gene: TRBD1
clone size: .
V gene: TRBV10-2
CDR3 protein: CASSADRGRSEAFF
CDR3 DNA: TGCGCCAGCAGTGCGGACAGGGGGCGGTCTGAAGCTTTCTTT

J gene: TRBJ2-2
D gene: TRBD1
clone size: .
V gene: TRBV4-3
CDR3 protein: CASSQDLRQGYTGELFF
CDR3 DNA: TGCGCCAGCAGCCAAGATCTCCGACAGGGATACACCGGGGAGCTGTTTTTT

J gene: TRBJ1-4
D gene: TRBD1
clone size: .
V gene: TRBV11-2
CDR3 protein: CASSHFQGANEKLFF
CDR3 DNA: TGTGCCAGCAGCCACTTCCAGGGGGCTAATGAAAAACTGTTTTTT